Below, 25 T cell receptor beta chains from the same sample are listed, as sequenced in a study of blood T cells in healthy people across ages. Through a sample-barcoded 5' primer and a J-beta primer mix, a second PCR was run for roughly 7 to 11 cycles. TCRdb ran MiXCR on the 5' RACE reads and lists one entry per CDR3 protein. This sample has 750,000 to 950,000 distinct CDR3 sequences, with about 26% found just once. These data are also associated with another study on T cells of mothers and their children.

Material for sequencing was blood. The receptor set was obtained from a boy aged 5-17 years in good health.

CDR3 protein: CSARHGGASSYEQYF. The CDR3 region has the DNA TGCAGTGCTCGACACGGAGGGGCGTCCTCCTACGAGCAGTACTTC. This chain uses TRBV20-1 with TRBJ2-7; tentatively, D is TRBD2 (6 bases). This CDR3 is built from 15 residues. Between the trimmed V and J ends, which lost 5 bases and 0 bases, there was a span of 17 bases. From germline, CDR1 is DFQATT and CDR2 SNEGSKA (reference sequence).

This clonotype has more than one count but fewer than ten. The chain carries TRBV2 and TRBJ2-3; TRBD2 might be the D (6 bases). V dropped 4 bases and J dropped 1 base, with 9 bases sitting between them. There are 14 residues in the CDR3. Germline V gives CDR1 SNHLY, CDR2 FYNNEI. The CDR3 DNA sequence: TGTGCCAGCAGTGCCGGGGAGGGCACAGATACGCAGTATTTT. It codes for CASSAGEGTDTQYF.

This clonotype was found a few times. This chain connects TRBV27 to TRBJ2-7; tentative D call: TRBD1 (5 bases). CDR1 is MNHEY, CDR2 SMNVEV, per germline (reference sequence). The CDR3 is 14 residues long. Trimming left V 3 bases short and J 2 bases short, with 11 bases between. In DNA, the CDR3 is TGTGCCAGCAGTTTTTCACAGGTAGCCTACGAGCAGTACTTC. Amino acid sequence: CASSFSQVAYEQYF.

This clonotype was seen only a few times. This sequence joins TRBV20-1 and TRBJ1-1, with TRBD1 as a possible D gene (5 bases). The V end was cut by 0 bases, the J end by 4 bases, with 12 bases between. Germline CDR1 DFQATT, CDR2 SNEGSKA (reference sequence). This CDR3 has 14 residues. Here the CDR3 reads CSARDGGGSTEAFF. CDR3 DNA: TGCAGTGCTAGAGATGGTGGGGGTTCCACTGAAGCTTTCTTT.

This clonotype has only a few counts. The chain joins TRBV5-1 to TRBJ2-7; no clear D. The germline V gene encodes CDR1 SGHRS and CDR2 YFSETQ. The V end was cut by 4 bases, the J end by 3 bases, with 14 bases between. This CDR3 is built from 14 residues. The CDR3 sequence is CASSGMPGNYEQYF. In DNA, the CDR3 is TGCGCCAGCAGCGGGATGCCAGGTAACTACGAGCAGTACTTC.

The rearrangement links TRBV10-3 to TRBJ2-1; the match to TRBD2 covers 12 bases. CDR1 is ENHRY and CDR2 is SYGVKD in the germline V gene. After removal of 6 bases from V and 7 bases from J, the junction contained 7 bases not matched to a gene. This CDR3 comprises 15 residues. The CDR3 DNA reads TGTGCCATCAGCTCCTCTAGCGGGGGGGCGAATGAGCAGTTCTTC. Its translation: CAISSSSGGANEQFF.

This clonotype was seen once. This chain links TRBV5-1 with TRBJ2-5; possible D gene TRBD2, 6 bases. Trimming stripped 3 bases from V and 11 bases from J, with 20 bases between. The CDR3 runs 14 residues. CDR1 is SGHRS and CDR2 is YFSETQ in the germline V gene. DNA for the CDR3: TGCGCCAGCAGCTGGGCCGGGAGATCACGGGAGCAGTACTTC. Translation: CASSWAGRSREQYF.

This clonotype was picked up a small number of times. The chain carries TRBV10-3 and TRBJ2-5; TRBD1 matches at 7 bases. Looked up from germline, CDR1 is ENHRY and CDR2 is SYGVKD. V trimming: 4 bases; J trimming: 1 base; junction bases outside the gene matches: 3. The CDR3 loop spans 14 amino acids. The CDR3 here is CAISGRDSQETQYF. Written as DNA, the CDR3 is TGTGCCATCAGTGGTAGGGACAGCCAAGAGACCCAGTACTTC.

This clonotype has a count of ten or more. The chain uses TRBV20-1 and TRBJ1-2; D call uncertain. The V end was cut by 3 bases, the J end by 4 bases, with 6 bases between. CDR1 DFQATT and CDR2 SNEGSKA come from the germline V gene (reference sequence). The CDR3 is made up of 11 amino acids. CDR3 sequence reads: CSARGPYGYTF. As DNA, the CDR3 is TGCAGTGCTAGGGGCCCCTATGGCTACACCTTC.

The rearrangement links TRBV6-6 to TRBJ1-4, with 7 nucleotides matching TRBD1. Germline V CDR1 and CDR2: MNHNY, SVGAGI (reference sequence). J was trimmed by 8 bases and V by 5 bases; bases with no gene match: 8. The CDR3 covers 14 residues. The CDR3, as DNA: TGTGCCAGCAGTCCACGACAGGGAGGAGAAAAACTGTTTTTT. Its translation: CASSPRQGGEKLFF.

The rearrangement uses TRBV18 and TRBJ2-2, with a possible D match to TRBD2 (5 bases). Germline V gives CDR1 KGHSH, CDR2 LQKENI. The V end lost 0 bases, the J end lost 1 base, and 12 bases lay between the germline ends. The CDR3 has 17 amino acids. The CDR3 is CASSPPPGYKNTGELFF. In DNA, the CDR3 is TGTGCCAGCTCACCACCGCCGGGATACAAGAACACCGGGGAGCTGTTTTTT.

CDR3 region: CSARIAAGGTDTQYF. The CDR3 DNA sequence: TGCAGTGCTAGAATCGCAGCGGGGGGCACAGATACGCAGTATTTT. This chain links TRBV20-1 with TRBJ2-3; TRBD2 matches 8 bases. Germline assignment: CDR1 DFQATT and CDR2 SNEGSKA (reference sequence). V trimming: 2 bases; J trimming: 1 base; junction bases outside the gene matches: 5. The CDR3 is 15 residues long.

This clonotype came up a few times. This sequence joins TRBV6-1 and TRBJ1-2; D possibly corresponds to TRBD1 (5 bases). The CDR3 consists of 15 residues. The V gene lost 8 bases and the J gene lost 1 base, with 17 bases spanning the gap. Germline CDR1 MNHNS, CDR2 SASEGT. In nucleotides, the CDR3 is TGTGCCAGCGCCCCCCGGTGGGGGGTTAACTATGGCTACACCTTC. This translates into CASAPRWGVNYGYTF.

This clonotype came up a few times. The chain uses TRBV6-1 and TRBJ2-1; 10 positions agree with TRBD1. With the DNA end fitting TRBJ2-5 better, the J assignment may be wrong. The CDR3 totals 16 residues. Germline CDR1 and CDR2: MNHNS and SASEGT. CDR3: CASSDPPDRGSETQYF. The CDR3 coding sequence is TGTGCCAGCAGTGACCCCCCGGACAGGGGGTCGGAGACCCAGTACTTC.

This clonotype was counted between two and nine times. In DNA form, the CDR3 reads TGCAGCGAAATAGACAGGGGGCTCGGTGAGCAGTTCTTC. Translation: CSEIDRGLGEQFF. The chain carries TRBV29-1 and TRBJ2-1, with 10 bases matching TRBD1. The germline gives CDR1 SQVTM, CDR2 ANQGSEA. V gave up 7 bases and J gave up 9 bases; unmatched junction bases: 9. This CDR3 is built from 13 residues.

This clonotype showed up just once. The V call is TRBV19, the J call TRBJ2-1; 12 bases match TRBD2. There are 15 residues in the CDR3. The V and J ends lost 5 bases and 10 bases, in that order; junction bases with no gene match: 9. Germline-derived CDR1 and CDR2 are LNHDA and SQIVND (reference sequence). This chain's CDR3 is CASSWRTSGVREQFF. CDR3 coding DNA: TGTGCCAGTAGTTGGAGGACTAGCGGGGTAAGAGAGCAGTTCTTC.

This clonotype was detected a few times. The chain is built from TRBV3-1 and TRBJ2-1, with unresolved D. Germline assignment: CDR1 LGHDT and CDR2 YNNKEL (reference sequence). The length of the CDR3 is 15 residues. Trimming took off 0 bases at V and 5 bases at J, with 11 bases between the two ends. The CDR3 DNA reads TGTGCCAGCAGCCAAGATGATCTGGGCCACAATGAGCAGTTCTTC. Protein sequence: CASSQDDLGHNEQFF.

This clonotype was detected a few times. V gene TRBV10-3 combines with J gene TRBJ1-1, with D possibly being TRBD1 (5 bases). CDR3 length: 15 amino acids. The germline V gene encodes CDR1 ENHRY and CDR2 SYGVKD. V was clipped by 2 bases and J by 1 base, with 11 bases between them. The CDR3 bases are TGTGCCATCAGTGAGCCGGACCAGGGGAACACTGAAGCTTTCTTT. Amino acid sequence: CAISEPDQGNTEAFF.

The V and J genes are TRBV7-6 and TRBJ1-6; D gene uncertain. The V end was cut by 1 base, the J end by 5 bases, with 9 bases between. This CDR3 region has 15 residues. Germline assignment: CDR1 SGHVS and CDR2 FNYEAQ. The CDR3 region is CASSLVAGNNSPLHF. Here the CDR3 DNA reads TGTGCCAGCAGCTTAGTTGCGGGGAATAATTCACCCCTCCACTTT.

This clonotype showed up just a few times. The chain links TRBV7-6 to TRBJ2-7; the D is unclear. Looked up from germline, CDR1 is SGHVS and CDR2 is FNYEAQ. Trimming shortened V by 5 bases and J by 0 bases, and 11 bases separated the two germline ends. The CDR3 consists of 14 residues. This CDR3 is CASSLKAFSYEQYF. Written as DNA, the CDR3 is TGTGCCAGCAGCCTGAAGGCCTTCTCCTACGAGCAGTACTTC.

The chain uses TRBV9 and TRBJ2-4, with TRBD1 matching 7 bases. Trimming at V came to 3 bases and at J to 0 bases, leaving 9 bases not matched to a gene. The CDR3 is 17 amino acids. CDR1 is SGDLS and CDR2 is YYNGEE in the germline V gene. The CDR3 region has the DNA TGTGCCAGCAGCGGATCAGGGGGATTTCTAGCCAAAAACATTCAGTACTTC. Amino acid sequence: CASSGSGGFLAKNIQYF.

This clonotype was picked up a small number of times. V and J are TRBV6-5 and TRBJ2-5; D possibly corresponds to TRBD2 (6 bases). CDR1 and CDR2 from the germline V gene are MNHEY and SVGAGI. The CDR3 runs 14 residues. V was clipped by 5 bases and J by 1 base, with 11 bases between them. CDR3 protein: CASSPVGGQETQYF. The CDR3, as DNA: TGTGCCAGCAGTCCCGTGGGGGGCCAAGAGACCCAGTACTTC.

The rearrangement joins TRBV29-1 to TRBJ2-2, with D perhaps being TRBD1 or TRBD2 (5 bases each). The CDR3 loop spans 13 amino acids. The V end lost 4 bases, the J end lost 0 bases, and 6 bases lay between the germline ends. Germline V gene data show CDR1 as SQVTM and CDR2 as ANQGSEA. CDR3 sequence: CSVGGTNTGELFF. DNA of the CDR3: TGCAGCGTTGGGGGGACGAACACCGGGGAGCTGTTTTTT.

This clonotype showed up just a few times. The chain links TRBV29-1 to TRBJ1-3, with unresolved D. The germline gives CDR1 SQVTM, CDR2 ANQGSEA. The CDR3 is 12 residues long. Between the trimmed V and J ends, which lost 4 bases and 1 base, there was a span of 5 bases. This chain's CDR3 is CSVGISGNTIYF. The CDR3 DNA follows: TGCAGCGTTGGAATATCTGGAAACACCATATATTTT.

This clonotype was seen a single time. This chain links TRBV14 with TRBJ2-3; 7 bases match TRBD1. The CDR3 is made up of 14 amino acids. J gave up 4 bases and V 3 bases, and 4 bases lay outside the gene matches. The V gene's germline CDR1 is SGHDN and CDR2 FVKESK. CDR3 sequence reads: CASSQTGRSDTQYF. As DNA, the CDR3 is TGTGCCAGCAGCCAGACAGGGCGTTCAGATACGCAGTATTTT.